This T cell receptor beta chain was captured by sequencing in a study of tumor and adjacent non-tumor tissue in lung cancer. Overall study results and limits: Tumor tissue had significantly higher TCR diversity than normal lung.

No cell sorting was done before RNA was extracted from the tissue. Newly diagnosed lung cancer patients had thoracic surgery in China, August–November 2014, without prior chemotherapy. The V and J ends lost 1 base and 4 bases respectively, with 5 bases between them. Germline CDR1 and CDR2: SEHNR and FQNEAQ (reference sequence). This CDR3 comprises 13 residues. On this clonotype itself: Its antigen is not identified.

Three rounds of nested PCR, following a modified ARM-PCR protocol, produced the TCRbeta library. TCRdb re-called the multiplex PCR reads with MiXCR, one entry per CDR3 protein. The sample consists of more than 85,000 distinct CDR3 sequences, around 80% of them appearing once. The V and J genes are TRBV7-9 and TRBJ1-5; no clear D. Sequenced sample: lung tumor tissue. This sequence was found in a woman aged 55-70 years with non-small cell lung cancer. This CDR3 is CASSLDRNQPQHF. The CDR3 region has the DNA TGTGCCAGCAGCTTAGATAGGAATCAGCCCCAGCATTTT.